This is a list of T cell receptor beta chains from one sample in a study of T cells in localized non-small cell lung cancer. Method: immunoSEQ multiplex PCR; TCRdb's copy keeps in-frame clones and lacks some. The sample lists fewer than 3,000 clones; roughly 25% were seen once. The source material was lung tumor tissue, sampled before any cancer treatment. These receptors all come from a woman aged 35 to 70 with stage I lung adenocarcinoma. CDR3s leave out the opening cysteine and the closing phenylalanine or tryptophan.

>TRBV11-3
ASGLWDRGPNTGELF
>TRBV6-8
ASSSYRDPHSYNEQF
>TRBV9
ASSVGDRGYQETQY
>TRBV6-8
ASSTGQQPQH
>TRBV27
ASSLRGSGLAGSYEQY
>TRBV11-3
ASSPKIEASGGNTDTQY
>TRBV7-2
ASSPDAQETQY
>TRBV18
ASSQEASSGNTIY
>TRBV28
ASSLLRGPETQY
>TRBV6-8
ASSRAGTGSYEQY
>TRBV19
ASTSGVPETQY
>TRBV6-8
ASSTLMRLAVEQY
>TRBV11-3
ASSTSGRALGNEQF
>TRBV6-8
ASSYLSLGSGYTQY
>TRBV25-1
ASSELGTSLDYGYT
>TRBV11-3
ASSSPTGGNTEAF
>TRBV28
ASSFPAGDNEQF
>TRBV19
ASSRGLSNYGYT
>TRBV19
ASSIGGGGPEAF
>TRBV28
ASSLLLAEGRDEQY
>TRBV11-3
ASSRTGIGQPQH
>TRBV18
ASSQSGRGEQY
>TRBV5-1
ASSLAVGGETQY
>TRBV11-3
ASSRTGQNTEAF
>TRBV19
ASKGETGINEQF
>TRBV30
AWRQGGEQF
>TRBV28
ASSLDRGVIMNTEAF